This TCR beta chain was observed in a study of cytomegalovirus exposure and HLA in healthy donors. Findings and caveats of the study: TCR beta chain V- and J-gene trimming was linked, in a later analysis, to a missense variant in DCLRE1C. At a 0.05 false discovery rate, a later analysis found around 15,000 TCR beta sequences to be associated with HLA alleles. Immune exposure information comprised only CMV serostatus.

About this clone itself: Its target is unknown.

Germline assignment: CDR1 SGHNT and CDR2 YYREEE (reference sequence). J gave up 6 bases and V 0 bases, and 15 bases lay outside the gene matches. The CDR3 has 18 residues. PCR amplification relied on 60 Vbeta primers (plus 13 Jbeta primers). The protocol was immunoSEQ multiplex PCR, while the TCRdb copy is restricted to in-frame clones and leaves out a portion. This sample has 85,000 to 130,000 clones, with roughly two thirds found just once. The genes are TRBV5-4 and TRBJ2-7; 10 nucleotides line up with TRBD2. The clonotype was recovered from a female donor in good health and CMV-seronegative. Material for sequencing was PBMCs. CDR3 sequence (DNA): TGTGCCAGCAGCTTGGGTCCAGCGGGAGGGCCGAAGTCAGGCGAGCAGTACTTC. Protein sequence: CASSLGPAGGPKSGEQYF. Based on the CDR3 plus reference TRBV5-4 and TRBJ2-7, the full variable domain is ETGVTQSPTHLIKTRGQQVTLRCSSQSGHNTVSWYQQALGQGPQFIFQYYREEENGRGNFPPRFSGLQFPNYSSELNVNALELDDSALYLCASSLGPAGGPKSGEQYFGPGTRLTVT.